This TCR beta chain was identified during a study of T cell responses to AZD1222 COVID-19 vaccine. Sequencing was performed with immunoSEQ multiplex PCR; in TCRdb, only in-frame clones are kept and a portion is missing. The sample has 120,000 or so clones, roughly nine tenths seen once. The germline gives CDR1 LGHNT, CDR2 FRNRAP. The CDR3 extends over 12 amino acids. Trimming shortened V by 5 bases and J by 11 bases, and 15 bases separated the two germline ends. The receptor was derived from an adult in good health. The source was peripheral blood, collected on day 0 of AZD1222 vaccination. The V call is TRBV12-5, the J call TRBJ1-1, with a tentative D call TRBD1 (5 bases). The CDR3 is CASGLRGVLAFF. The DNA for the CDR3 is TGTGCTAGTGGTCTACGGGGGGTCCTGGCTTTCTTT.